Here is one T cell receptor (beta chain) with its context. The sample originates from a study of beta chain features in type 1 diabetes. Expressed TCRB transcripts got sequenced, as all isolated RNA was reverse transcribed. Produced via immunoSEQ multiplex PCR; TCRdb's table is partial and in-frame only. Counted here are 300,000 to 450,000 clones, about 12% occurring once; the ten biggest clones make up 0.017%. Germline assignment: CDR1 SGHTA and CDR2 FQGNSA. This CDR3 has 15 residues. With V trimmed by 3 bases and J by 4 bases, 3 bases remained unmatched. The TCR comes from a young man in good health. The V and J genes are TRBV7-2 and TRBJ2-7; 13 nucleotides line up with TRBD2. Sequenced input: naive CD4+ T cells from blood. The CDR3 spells CASSFGTSGKYEQYF. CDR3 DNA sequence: TGTGCCAGCAGCTTCGGGACTAGCGGGAAGTACGAGCAGTACTTC.